The 8 T cell receptor beta chains below all came from one sample that was sequenced in a study of T-cell memory formation after mild COVID-19 (dated by TCRdb to about 2021). Library construction relied on 5' RACE. The sample was run on an Illumina NovaSeq 6000. The public reads were reanalyzed by TCRdb: fastp trimming at Q25, MiXCR alignment, in-frame beta chains only. Every CDR3 protein is listed once, alongside the most common genes and DNA of its rows. In all, the sample holds 100,000 to 150,000 distinct CDR3 sequences, and about a sixth of those were seen once. Approximately 4.7% of the sample comes from the top ten. The sequenced sample was PBMCs or a T cell subset sorted from them (not recorded which). The receptors here all came from a man between 18 and 29 years old who had mild COVID-19 (a few samples of this study predate the infection). The sample titles of this study are shuffled in the database, so cell type and time point are left out; the donor was told from shared clones.

CDR3 sequence: CAAGTRAGELFF. For the CDR3, the DNA is TGTGCCGCCGGGACTAGGGCCGGGGAGCTGTTTTTT. The chain links TRBV12-3 or TRBV12-4 to TRBJ2-2; 8 bases match TRBD2. With V trimmed by 11 bases and J by 6 bases, 5 bases remained unmatched. The CDR3 is 12 amino acids.

The chain carries TRBV6-5 and TRBJ2-1; 7 bases align to TRBD1. The CDR3 length is 16 residues. After removal of 0 bases from V and 12 bases from J, the junction contained 14 bases not matched to a gene. Germline lookup yields CDR1 MNHEY and CDR2 SVGAGI. The CDR3 loop reads CASSYSTGPGGRVQFF. The CDR3 bases are TGTGCCAGCAGTTACTCGACGGGACCAGGGGGTAGGGTGCAGTTCTTC.

The chain joins TRBV7-2 to TRBJ2-2; 14 bases are a match to TRBD2. The junction had 10 bases not matched to a gene; V was cut back by 6 bases and J by 4 bases. The CDR3 spans 18 residues. Looked up from germline, CDR1 is SGHTA and CDR2 is FQGNSA. The CDR3 loop reads CASSMRLAGGYPTGELFF. For the CDR3, the DNA is TGTGCCAGCAGTATGAGACTAGCGGGGGGGTACCCCACCGGGGAGCTGTTTTTT.

This clonotype has only a few counts. V gene TRBV7-2 combines with J gene TRBJ2-4; possible D gene TRBD2, 5 bases. Trimming removed 3 bases at V and 16 bases at J, with 19 bases between. CDR3 length equals 13 residues. Germline V gives CDR1 SGHTA, CDR2 FQGNSA. CDR3 nucleotide sequence: TGTGCCAGCAGCTTCGATTACTCGCGGGCTCTATACTTC. Amino acid sequence: CASSFDYSRALYF. The full variable domain, in which reference TRBV7-2 and TRBJ2-4 provide the parts outside the CDR3, is GAGVSQSPSNKVTEKGKDVELRCDPISGHTALYWYRQSLGQGLEFLIYFQGNSAPDKSGLPSDRFSAERTGGSVSTLTIQRTQQEDSAVYLCASSFDYSRALYFGAGTRLSVL.

CDR3 sequence reads: CASSQGYGDYEQYV. The CDR3 DNA reads as TGCGCCAGCAGCCAAGGTTACGGTGACTACGAGCAGTACGTC. V and J are TRBV4-1 and TRBJ2-7; D call uncertain. There are 14 residues in the CDR3. Germline V lookup: CDR1 MGHRA, CDR2 YSYEKL. The V end was cut by 1 base, the J end by 3 bases, with 10 bases between.

The sample holds a few counts of this clonotype. The rearrangement uses TRBV2 and TRBJ2-7, with D unresolved. Germline V gene lookup returns CDR1 SNHLY and CDR2 FYNNEI. This CDR3 spans 11 amino acids. Trimming left V 2 bases short and J 3 bases short, with 2 bases between. Written as DNA, the CDR3 is TGTGCCAGCAGTGAATACTACGAGCAGTACGTC. Protein product: CASSEYYEQYV.

The chain couples TRBV4-3 to TRBJ2-5; 8 positions agree with TRBD2. The V segment lost 2 bases and the J segment 4 bases; nucleotides outside the gene matches: 9. The CDR3 has 16 amino acids. Germline assignment: CDR1 LGHNA and CDR2 YSLEER. CDR3 DNA sequence: TGCGCCAGCAGCCAATTTCCCGGGACTAGTTTAGAGACCCAGTACTTC. Its protein product is CASSQFPGTSLETQYF.

V gene TRBV20-1 combines with J gene TRBJ2-3, with 11 bases that match TRBD2. The CDR3 is made up of 14 amino acids. Germline values: CDR1 DFQATT, CDR2 SNEGSKA (reference sequence). The ends lost 0 bases at V and 5 bases at J; junction bases unmatched: 1. This chain's CDR3 is CSARDSGGGDTQYF. The CDR3 coding sequence is TGCAGTGCTAGAGATAGCGGGGGGGGAGATACGCAGTATTTT.